Listed below are T cell receptor beta chains from one sample, sequenced in a study of T cell repertoires in cytomegalovirus infection. TCRdb re-called the reads with MiXCR, one entry per CDR3 protein. The table has fewer than 350,000 distinct CDR3 sequences, roughly 29% seen once; the top ten hold 20%. Their cognate antigens are unknown. This specimen was cultured PBMCs, taken from culture after CMV antigen stimulation. These receptors all come from a human donor in good health (CMV status not recorded). Some clones in this sample may be carry-over from other donors' samples. Both conserved end residues are part of each CDR3. Each record gives: clone size, D gene, J gene, V gene, CDR3 protein, CDR3 DNA. D genes are given only for firm matches. Size tells how often a clone was seen (once, few, many) or the class of an expanded clone, and some rows leave it out.

-,-,TRBJ2-7,TRBV29-1,CSATPPGPYEQYF,TGCAGCGCAACTCCGCCGGGCCCCTACGAGCAGTACTTC
-,-,TRBJ1-3,TRBV2,CASSEDWSTGNTIYF,TGTGCCAGCAGTGAAGACTGGTCCACTGGAAACACCATATATTTT
many,-,TRBJ2-1,TRBV7-2,CASSPSYYNEQFF,TGTGCCAGCAGCCCATCCTACTACAATGAGCAGTTCTTC
-,-,TRBJ2-1,TRBV7-3,CASSPGGGTSLFF,TGTGCCAGCAGCCCAGGGGGGGGGACTAGTTTGTTCTTC
few,TRBD1,TRBJ1-3,TRBV7-9,CASSLSGGHGNTIYF,TGTGCCAGCAGCTTATCAGGGGGGCATGGAAACACCATATATTTT
many,-,TRBJ1-5,TRBV7-2,CASSLAAGSNQPQHF,TGTGCCAGCAGCTTAGCCGCAGGGAGCAATCAGCCCCAGCATTTT
-,TRBD2,TRBJ2-5,TRBV2,CASTVTSGSGRETQYF,TGTGCCAGCACCGTGACTAGCGGGAGCGGAAGGGAGACCCAGTACTTC
-,-,TRBJ2-7,TRBV7-9,CASSLSSGLLTYEQYF,TGTGCCAGCAGCTTAAGTTCAGGCCTATTAACCTACGAGCAGTACTTC
few,-,TRBJ2-5,TRBV7-9,CASSLGAGLGGETQYF,TGTGCCAGCAGCTTAGGTGCAGGCCTGGGCGGCGAGACCCAGTACTTC
many,-,TRBJ1-1,TRBV3-1,CASSQGMEAEAFF,TGTGCCAGCAGCCAGGGGATGGAGGCTGAAGCTTTCTTT
many,-,TRBJ2-1,TRBV5-6,CASSLEWGAGVDNEQFF,TGTGCCAGCAGCTTGGAATGGGGGGCAGGGGTTGACAATGAGCAGTTCTTC
-,-,TRBJ1-5,TRBV7-9,CASSRALDSNQPQHF,TGTGCCAGCAGCCGCGCCCTGGACAGCAATCAGCCCCAGCATTTT
-,TRBD1,TRBJ2-5,TRBV5-6,CASSFRGQGAWETQYF,TGTGCCAGCAGCTTTAGAGGACAGGGGGCTTGGGAGACCCAGTACTTC
few,TRBD2,TRBJ2-2,TRBV7-9,CASKISGRNTGELFF,TGTGCCAGCAAAATCAGCGGGAGGAACACCGGGGAGCTGTTTTTT
few,-,TRBJ2-3,TRBV28,CASSLQGGADTQYF,TGTGCCAGCAGTTTACAAGGGGGAGCAGATACGCAGTATTTT
-,-,TRBJ2-3,TRBV23-1,CASSQSRTDPSASTDTQYF,TGCGCCAGCAGTCAATCTAGGACAGACCCCAGTGCTAGCACAGATACGCAGTATTTT
-,-,TRBJ2-2,TRBV19,CASKTSPNTGELFF,TGTGCCAGTAAAACTAGCCCGAACACCGGGGAGCTGTTTTTT
-,-,TRBJ1-1,TRBV5-6,CASSLKPGTEAFF,TGTGCCAGCAGCTTGAAACCGGGAACTGAAGCTTTCTTT
few,TRBD2,TRBJ2-3,TRBV2,CASTPSAGGPDTQYF,TGTGCCAGCACCCCCTCGGCGGGAGGTCCAGATACGCAGTATTTT
-,-,TRBJ1-1,TRBV6-1,CASSEATQGDTEAFF,TGTGCCAGCAGTGAAGCGACGCAGGGTGACACTGAAGCTTTCTTT
many,TRBD1,TRBJ1-2,TRBV28,CASIIPGQADLGGYTF,TGTGCCAGCATCATACCCGGACAGGCAGATCTCGGTGGCTACACCTTC
many,-,TRBJ1-5,TRBV5-1,CASSLEGSNQPQHF,TGTGCCAGCAGCTTAGAGGGCAGCAATCAGCCCCAGCATTTT